Listed below are T cell receptor beta chains from one sample, sequenced in a study of cytotoxic CD8 clonotypes in ibrutinib-treated CLL. TCRdb's copy holds only in-frame clones and misses some; the assay was immunoSEQ multiplex PCR. Of some 160,000 clones in the sample, more than 75% were seen once. This specimen consisted of PBMCs, obtained after 12 months of ibrutinib treatment. The source is a human donor with chronic lymphocytic leukemia. The CDR3 runs from the conserved cysteine through the conserved F or W. D genes are given only for firm matches. Rows give clone size only sometimes, using once, few, many, or a class for an expanded clone.

clone size,V gene,D gene,J gene,CDR3 DNA,CDR3 protein
few,TRBV29-1,NA,TRBJ1-2,TGCAGCGTTGAAGATATCGGGGGGCCTGGCTATGGCTACACCTTC,CSVEDIGGPGYGYTF
NA,TRBV6-1,TRBD1,TRBJ1-5,TGTGCCAGCAGTGAAATGGGGACAGACAATCAGCCCCAGCATTTT,CASSEMGTDNQPQHF
NA,TRBV2,NA,TRBJ2-5,TGTGCCAGCAGTGTCCGCCTCGGGACGGAGACCCAGTACTTC,CASSVRLGTETQYF
NA,TRBV10-3,TRBD1,TRBJ1-2,TGTGCCATCAGTCCGCGAAGGACAGGGTTGAACAGCTATGGCTACACCTTC,CAISPRRTGLNSYGYTF
NA,TRBV5-5,NA,TRBJ1-5,TGTGCCAGCAGCTTCTCTCGAACCGGGCAGCTCCAGCCCCAGCATTTT,CASSFSRTGQLQPQHF
NA,TRBV28,TRBD2,TRBJ2-7,TGTGCCAGCAGTCGGAGCGGGGGTGGGTACGAGCAGTACTTC,CASSRSGGGYEQYF
NA,TRBV5-1,TRBD1,TRBJ1-2,TGCGCCAGCAGCGTCATTCCGGGACAGAATAACTATGGCTACACCTTC,CASSVIPGQNNYGYTF
NA,TRBV5-1,TRBD1,TRBJ2-1,TGCGCCAGCAGCACTCCGGGACAGAGATACAATGAGCAGTTCTTC,CASSTPGQRYNEQFF
NA,TRBV28,TRBD1,TRBJ1-1,TGTGCCAGCAGGTATAACAGGGGTGAAGCTTTCTTT,CASRYNRGEAFF
NA,TRBV2,NA,TRBJ2-7,TGTGCCAGCAGACCTACACGGGACTCCTACGAGCAGTACTTC,CASRPTRDSYEQYF
NA,TRBV29-1,TRBD2,TRBJ2-7,TGCAGCGTTGAAGCTAGCGGGAGTTACGAGCAGTACTTC,CSVEASGSYEQYF
once,TRBV5-1,TRBD1,TRBJ2-1,TGCGCCAGCAGTTTTTCGGACAGGGCCTACAATGAGCAGTTCTTC,CASSFSDRAYNEQFF
NA,TRBV4-2,NA,TRBJ1-1,TGTGCCAGCAGCCAAGATACAGGAGGCTCCATGAACACTGAAGCTTTCTTT,CASSQDTGGSMNTEAFF
NA,TRBV10-3,NA,TRBJ1-2,TGTGCCATCACCGTAGCAGGGAACTATGGCTACACCTTC,CAITVAGNYGYTF
NA,TRBV5-4,NA,TRBJ1-1,TGTGCCAGCAGCTTCCCCGGGACAAAGGACGAAGCTTTCTTT,CASSFPGTKDEAFF
NA,TRBV28,TRBD1,TRBJ1-5,TGTGCCAGCAGAATAATGACAGGGTGGGGCAATCAGCCCCAGCATTTT,CASRIMTGWGNQPQHF
NA,TRBV25-1,NA,TRBJ1-2,TGTGCCAGCAGTGAATCCCGAGGTTTCCAAGCTAACTATGGCTACACCTTC,CASSESRGFQANYGYTF
NA,TRBV27,TRBD2,TRBJ2-5,TGTGCCAGCAGTAAACGGGAGGGGGAGACCCAGTACTTC,CASSKREGETQYF
NA,TRBV11-1,NA,TRBJ1-2,TGTGCCAGCAGCTCCCAGGGTTTCTATGGCTACACCTTC,CASSSQGFYGYTF
NA,TRBV20-1,NA,TRBJ2-5,TGCAGTGCTAGAGAAAAAGAGACCCAGTACTTC,CSAREKETQYF
NA,TRBV19,NA,TRBJ1-1,TGTGCCAGTAGTATCTCGAGGTGGACGGAAGCTTTCTTT,CASSISRWTEAFF
NA,TRBV19,TRBD1,TRBJ1-3,TGTGCCAGTGCGACACCCGGGACAGGGGGAAGAAACACCATATATTTT,CASATPGTGGRNTIYF
NA,TRBV25-1,TRBD2,TRBJ2-3,TGTGCCAGCAGTGAAGAATCCGGGACTAGCTCGCAGTATTTT,CASSEESGTSSQYF
NA,TRBV6-1,NA,TRBJ2-7,TGTGCCAGCAGCCCCTCGGGATGGGAGCAGTACTTC,CASSPSGWEQYF
NA,TRBV27,NA,TRBJ1-1,TGTGCCAGCAGTTTATCCGGGAGGAACACTGAAGCTTTCTTT,CASSLSGRNTEAFF
few,TRBV7-9,NA,TRBJ1-2,TGTGCCAGTAAACTCCGGGACAACCCTAACTATGGCTACACCTTC,CASKLRDNPNYGYTF
NA,TRBV4-3,NA,TRBJ2-1,TGCGCCAGCAGCCAAGGAGGGGGCAATGAGCAGTTCTTC,CASSQGGGNEQFF
NA,TRBV27,NA,TRBJ2-3,TGTGCCAGCAGCCATGACGGAGTGACGCAGTATTTT,CASSHDGVTQYF
once,TRBV5-1,NA,TRBJ1-1,TGCGCCAGCAGCTTGGAAACCGAGAACACTGAAGCTTTCTTT,CASSLETENTEAFF
NA,TRBV25-1,TRBD1,TRBJ2-7,TGTGCCAGCAGTGAATATGGGGTGAGACAGGGGCCCTACGAGCAGTACTTC,CASSEYGVRQGPYEQYF
NA,TRBV7-9,NA,TRBJ1-2,TGTGCCAGCAGCTTAGATGCGGGCCGGGGCTACACCTTC,CASSLDAGRGYTF
NA,TRBV18,NA,TRBJ2-1,TGTGCCAGCTCACCAGAGAGCCGGGGTGAGCAGTTCTTC,CASSPESRGEQFF
NA,TRBV28,NA,TRBJ2-7,TGTGCCAGCAGTCTCACAGGGTCCGAGCAGTACTTC,CASSLTGSEQYF
NA,TRBV9,TRBD1,TRBJ1-1,TGTGCCAGCAGCGTAGGGGGGACAGGTAAAGCTTTCTTT,CASSVGGTGKAFF
NA,TRBV7-9,TRBD1,TRBJ2-1,TGTGCCAGCAGCCCCCGGTCGGACAGGGGGGTCCACAATGAGCAGTTCTTC,CASSPRSDRGVHNEQFF
NA,TRBV9,TRBD2,TRBJ2-4,TGTGCCAGCAGCGTGGATGCCGGGACTAGCGGGAGGGCCTTGGACATTCAGTACTTC,CASSVDAGTSGRALDIQYF
few,TRBV7-8,NA,TRBJ2-7,TGTGCCAGCAGCCCCCGGACAGCAACTAGCTCCTACGAGCAGTACTTC,CASSPRTATSSYEQYF
few,TRBV20-1,NA,TRBJ2-7,TGCAGTGCTAGTGAGGGCTACGAGCAGTACTTC,CSASEGYEQYF
NA,TRBV19,TRBD1,TRBJ1-4,TGTGCCAGTAGGACAGGGGAAAATGAAAAACTGTTTTTT,CASRTGENEKLFF
few,TRBV27,TRBD1,TRBJ1-2,TGTGCCAGCAGTTCCGACAGGGGGAACTATGGCTACACCTTC,CASSSDRGNYGYTF
once,TRBV18,TRBD1,TRBJ1-3,TGTGCCAGCTCACCGACGGGACAGGGTGACTCTGGAAACACCATATATTTT,CASSPTGQGDSGNTIYF
NA,TRBV9,NA,TRBJ1-4,TGTGCCAGCAGCGTAGACCCGGCCCCTAATGAAAAACTGTTTTTT,CASSVDPAPNEKLFF
NA,TRBV19,TRBD2,TRBJ2-2,TGTGCCAGTAGTAAGGGACTAGGAATAGCCGGGGAGCTGTTTTTT,CASSKGLGIAGELFF
NA,TRBV5-1,TRBD2,TRBJ2-4,TGCGCCAGCAGCTCGACTAGCGGAGGCGACATTCAGTACTTC,CASSSTSGGDIQYF